This TCR beta chain was sequenced in a study of esophageal squamous cell carcinoma under preoperative chemotherapy. TCRdb used MiXCR to reprocess the PCR reads, holding one entry per CDR3 protein. The table records more than 9,500 distinct CDR3 sequences, almost 55% of them present only once. Trimming left V 1 base short and J 13 bases short, with 17 bases between. This CDR3 comprises 14 residues. CDR1 and CDR2 from the germline V gene are MNHNS and SASEGT. The time point here: before preoperative PTX-NDP chemotherapy. Sampling was performed from a patient given preoperative chemotherapy. This TCR came from a human donor with esophageal squamous cell carcinoma. The donor label of this sample is uncertain. The rearrangement joins TRBV6-1 to TRBJ2-1; unclear D gene. For the CDR3, the DNA is TGTGCCAGCAGTGAAGGGCGGACCCAAGAGACCCAGTTCTTC. Its translation is CASSEGRTQETQFF.